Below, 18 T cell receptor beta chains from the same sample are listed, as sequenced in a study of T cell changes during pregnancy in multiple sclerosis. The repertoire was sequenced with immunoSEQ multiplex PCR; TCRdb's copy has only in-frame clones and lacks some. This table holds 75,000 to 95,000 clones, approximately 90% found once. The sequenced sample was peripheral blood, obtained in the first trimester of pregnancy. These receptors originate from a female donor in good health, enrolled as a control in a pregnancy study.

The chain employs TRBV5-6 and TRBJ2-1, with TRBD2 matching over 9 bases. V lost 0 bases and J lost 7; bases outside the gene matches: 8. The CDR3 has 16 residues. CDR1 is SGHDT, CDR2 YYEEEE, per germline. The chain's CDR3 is CASSLALSGGRNEQFF. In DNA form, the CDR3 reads TGTGCCAGCAGCTTGGCACTTAGCGGGGGCCGGAATGAGCAGTTCTTC.

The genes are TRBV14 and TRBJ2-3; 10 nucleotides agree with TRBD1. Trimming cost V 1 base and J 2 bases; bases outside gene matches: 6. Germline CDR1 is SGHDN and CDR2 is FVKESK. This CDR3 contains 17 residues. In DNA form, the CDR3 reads TGTGCCAGCAGCCAAGGGTCCGGGACAGGGGCCACAGATACGCAGTATTTT. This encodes CASSQGSGTGATDTQYF.

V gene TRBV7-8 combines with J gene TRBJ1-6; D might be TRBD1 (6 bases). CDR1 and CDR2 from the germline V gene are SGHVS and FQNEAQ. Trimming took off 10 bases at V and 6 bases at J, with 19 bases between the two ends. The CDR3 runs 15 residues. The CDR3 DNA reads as TGTGCCATCTATAGGGGGAGTGAATTTAATTCACCCCTCCACTTT. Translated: CAIYRGSEFNSPLHF.

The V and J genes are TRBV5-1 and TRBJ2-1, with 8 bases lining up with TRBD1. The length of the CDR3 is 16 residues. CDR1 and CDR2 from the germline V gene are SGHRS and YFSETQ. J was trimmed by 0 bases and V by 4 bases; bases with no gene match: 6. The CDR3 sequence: CASSLNRGSSYNEQFF. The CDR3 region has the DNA TGCGCCAGCAGCCTAAACAGGGGGAGCTCCTACAATGAGCAGTTCTTC. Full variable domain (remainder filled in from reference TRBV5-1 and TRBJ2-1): KAGVTQTPRYLIKTRGQQVTLSCSPISGHRSVSWYQQTPGQGLQFLFEYFSETQRNKGNFPGRFSGRQFSNSRSEMNVSTLELGDSALYLCASSLNRGSSYNEQFFGPGTRLTVL.

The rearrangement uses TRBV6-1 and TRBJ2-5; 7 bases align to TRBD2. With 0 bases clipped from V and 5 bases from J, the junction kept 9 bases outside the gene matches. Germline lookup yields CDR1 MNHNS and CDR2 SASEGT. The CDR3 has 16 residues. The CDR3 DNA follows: TGTGCCAGCAGTGAAGCGGGGGGGGGAATAGGTGAGACCCAGTACTTC. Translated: CASSEAGGGIGETQYF.

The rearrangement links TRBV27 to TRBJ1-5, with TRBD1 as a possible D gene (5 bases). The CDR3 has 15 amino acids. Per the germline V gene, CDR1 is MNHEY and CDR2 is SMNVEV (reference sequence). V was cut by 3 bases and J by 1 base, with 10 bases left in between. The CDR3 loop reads CASSLNRQSNQPQHF. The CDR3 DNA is TGTGCCAGCAGTTTGAACAGGCAAAGCAATCAGCCCCAGCATTTT.

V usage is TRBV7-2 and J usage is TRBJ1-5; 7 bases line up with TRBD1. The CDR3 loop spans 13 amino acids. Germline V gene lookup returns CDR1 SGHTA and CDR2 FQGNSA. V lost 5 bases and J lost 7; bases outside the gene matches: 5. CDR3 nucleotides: TGTGCCAGCAGCATTCAGGGGGGACAGCCCCAGCATTTT. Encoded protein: CASSIQGGQPQHF. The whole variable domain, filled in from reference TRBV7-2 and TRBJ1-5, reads GAGVSQSPSNKVTEKGKDVELRCDPISGHTALYWYRQSLGQGLEFLIYFQGNSAPDKSGLPSDRFSAERTGGSVSTLTIQRTQQEDSAVYLCASSIQGGQPQHFGDGTRLSIL.

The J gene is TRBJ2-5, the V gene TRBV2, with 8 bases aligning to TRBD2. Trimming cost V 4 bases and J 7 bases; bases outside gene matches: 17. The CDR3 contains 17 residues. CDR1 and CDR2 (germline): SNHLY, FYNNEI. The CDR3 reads CASSASSGNPGLGTQYF. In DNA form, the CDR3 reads TGTGCCAGCAGTGCGTCCTCAGGGAACCCGGGACTAGGGACCCAGTACTTC.

The chain's CDR3 is CASSPAEYTEAFF. As DNA, the CDR3 is TGTGCCAGCTCACCGGCGGAATACACTGAAGCTTTCTTT. The chain combines TRBV18 with TRBJ1-1, with no clear D. The CDR3 runs 13 residues. The V gene lost 3 bases and the J gene lost 3 bases, with 8 bases spanning the gap. The V gene's germline CDR1 is KGHSH and CDR2 LQKENI.

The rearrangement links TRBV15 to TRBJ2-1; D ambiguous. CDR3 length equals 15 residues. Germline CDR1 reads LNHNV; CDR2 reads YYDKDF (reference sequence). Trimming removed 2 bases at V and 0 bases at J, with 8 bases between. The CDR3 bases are TGTGCCACCAGCAGAATACGGAGCTCCTACAATGAGCAGTTCTTC. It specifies CATSRIRSSYNEQFF.

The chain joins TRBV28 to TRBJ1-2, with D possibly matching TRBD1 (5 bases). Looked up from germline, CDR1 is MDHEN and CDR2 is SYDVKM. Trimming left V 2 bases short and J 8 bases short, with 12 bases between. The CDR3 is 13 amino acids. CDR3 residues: CASSLPQGGGYTF. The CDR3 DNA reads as TGTGCCAGCAGTTTACCGCAGGGCGGAGGCTACACCTTC.

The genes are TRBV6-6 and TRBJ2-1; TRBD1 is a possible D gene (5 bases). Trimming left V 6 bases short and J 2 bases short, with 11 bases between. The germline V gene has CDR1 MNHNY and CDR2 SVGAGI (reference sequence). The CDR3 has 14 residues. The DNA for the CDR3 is TGTGCCAGCAGGCCAGGGATCACCTACAATGAGCAGTTCTTC. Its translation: CASRPGITYNEQFF.

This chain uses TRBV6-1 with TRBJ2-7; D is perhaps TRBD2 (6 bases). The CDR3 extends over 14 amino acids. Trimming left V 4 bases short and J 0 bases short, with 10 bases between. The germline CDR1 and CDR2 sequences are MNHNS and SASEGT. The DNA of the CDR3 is TGTGCCAGCAGTGTTCGACTAGACTCCTACGAGCAGTACTTC. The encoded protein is CASSVRLDSYEQYF.

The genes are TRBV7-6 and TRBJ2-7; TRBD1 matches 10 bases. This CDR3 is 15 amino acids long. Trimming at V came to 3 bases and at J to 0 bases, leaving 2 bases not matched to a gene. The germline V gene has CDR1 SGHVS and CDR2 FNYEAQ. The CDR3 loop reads CASSFRTGGSYEQYF. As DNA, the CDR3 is TGTGCCAGCAGCTTTAGGACAGGGGGCTCCTACGAGCAGTACTTC. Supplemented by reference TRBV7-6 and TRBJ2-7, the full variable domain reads GAGVSQSPRYKVTKRGQDVALRCDPISGHVSLYWYRQALGQGPEFLTYFNYEAQQDKSGLPNDRFSAERPEGSISTLTIQRTEQRDSAMYRCASSFRTGGSYEQYFGPGTRLTVT.

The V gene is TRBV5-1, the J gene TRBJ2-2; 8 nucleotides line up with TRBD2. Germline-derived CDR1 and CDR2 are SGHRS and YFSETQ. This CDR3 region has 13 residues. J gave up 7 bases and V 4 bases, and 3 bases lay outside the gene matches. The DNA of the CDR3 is TGCGCCAGCAGCCGGGGGGGCGGCGGGGAGCTGTTTTTT. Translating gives CASSRGGGGELFF.

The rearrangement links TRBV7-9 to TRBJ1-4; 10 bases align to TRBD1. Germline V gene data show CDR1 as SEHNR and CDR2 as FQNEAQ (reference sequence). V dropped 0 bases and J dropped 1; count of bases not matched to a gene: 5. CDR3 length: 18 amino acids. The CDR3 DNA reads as TGTGCCAGCAGCTTAGCGGACAGGGGGGCATTAACTAATGAAAAACTGTTTTTT. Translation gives CASSLADRGALTNEKLFF.

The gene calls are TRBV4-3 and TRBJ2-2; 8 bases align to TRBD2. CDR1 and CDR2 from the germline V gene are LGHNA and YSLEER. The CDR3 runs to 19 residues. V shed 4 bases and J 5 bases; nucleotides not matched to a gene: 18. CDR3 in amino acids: CASSPGGMGLLKVTGELFF. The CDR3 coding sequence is TGCGCCAGCAGCCCGGGGGGGATGGGACTCCTTAAGGTTACCGGGGAGCTGTTTTTT.

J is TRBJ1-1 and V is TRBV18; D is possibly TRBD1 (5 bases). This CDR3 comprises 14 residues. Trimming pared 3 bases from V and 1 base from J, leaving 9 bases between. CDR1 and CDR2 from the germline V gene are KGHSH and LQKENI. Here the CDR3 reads CASSPRQSNTEAFF. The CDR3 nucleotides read TGTGCCAGCTCACCCCGACAGTCGAACACTGAAGCTTTCTTT.